This T cell receptor (beta chain) was captured in a study of CD8+ T cells in alopecia areata. After isolation, RNA underwent reverse transcription to generate cDNA as the sequencing template. Clones were sequenced by immunoSEQ multiplex PCR, and TCRdb holds only the in-frame ones, with some missing. The table shows about 140,000 clones, with 51% occurring only once. The CDR3 consists of 15 residues. The germline CDR1 and CDR2 sequences are MNHNY and SVGAGI (reference sequence). V dropped 8 bases and J dropped 4 bases, with 20 bases sitting between them. This TCR was recovered from a human donor with alopecia areata. J is TRBJ2-5 and V is TRBV6-6; D is tentatively TRBD1 or TRBD2 (5 bases each). Specimen: CD4+ T cells sorted from blood, collected at week 0. In nucleotides, the CDR3 is TGTGCCAGCCAGTTACGGCAGGGTGGGGGAGAGACCCAGTACTTC. This codes for CASQLRQGGGETQYF.